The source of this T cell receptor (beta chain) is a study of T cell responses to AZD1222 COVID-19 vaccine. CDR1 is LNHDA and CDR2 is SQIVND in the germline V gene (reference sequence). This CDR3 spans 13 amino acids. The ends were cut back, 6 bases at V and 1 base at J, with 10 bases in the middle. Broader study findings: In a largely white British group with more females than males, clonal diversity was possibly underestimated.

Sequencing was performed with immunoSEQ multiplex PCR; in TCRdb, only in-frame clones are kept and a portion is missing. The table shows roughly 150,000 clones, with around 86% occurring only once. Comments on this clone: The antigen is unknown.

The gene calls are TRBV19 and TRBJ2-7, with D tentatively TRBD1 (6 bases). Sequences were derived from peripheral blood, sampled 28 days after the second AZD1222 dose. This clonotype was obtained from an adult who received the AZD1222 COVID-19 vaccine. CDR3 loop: CASRPTGSYEQYF. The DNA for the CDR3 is TGTGCCAGTAGGCCTACAGGGTCCTACGAGCAGTACTTC.